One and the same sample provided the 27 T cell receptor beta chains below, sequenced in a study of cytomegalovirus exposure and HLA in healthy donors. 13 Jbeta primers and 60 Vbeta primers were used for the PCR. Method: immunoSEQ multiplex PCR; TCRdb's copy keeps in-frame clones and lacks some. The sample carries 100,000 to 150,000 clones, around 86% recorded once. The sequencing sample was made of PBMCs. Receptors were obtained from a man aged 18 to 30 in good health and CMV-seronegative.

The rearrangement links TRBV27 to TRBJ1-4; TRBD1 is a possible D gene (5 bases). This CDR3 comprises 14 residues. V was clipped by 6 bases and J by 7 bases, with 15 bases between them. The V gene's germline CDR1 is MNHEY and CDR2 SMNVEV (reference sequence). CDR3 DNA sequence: TGTGCCAGCAGAGGAGGGGTGGGAATTGAAAAACTGTTTTTT. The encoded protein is CASRGGVGIEKLFF.

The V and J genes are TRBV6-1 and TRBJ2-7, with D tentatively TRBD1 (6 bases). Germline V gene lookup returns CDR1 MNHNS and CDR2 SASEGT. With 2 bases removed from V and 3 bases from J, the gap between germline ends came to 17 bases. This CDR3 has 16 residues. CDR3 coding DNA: TGTGCCAGCAGTGAATCTGAGGCTGCCAGGGGCTACGAGCAGTACTTC. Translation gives CASSESEAARGYEQYF.

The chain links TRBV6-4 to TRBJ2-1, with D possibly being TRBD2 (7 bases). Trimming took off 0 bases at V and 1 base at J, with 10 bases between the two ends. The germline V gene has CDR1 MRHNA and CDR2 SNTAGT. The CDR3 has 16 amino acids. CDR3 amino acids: CASSDSGGGSYNEQFF. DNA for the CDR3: TGTGCCAGCAGTGACTCAGGGGGGGGATCCTACAATGAGCAGTTCTTC.

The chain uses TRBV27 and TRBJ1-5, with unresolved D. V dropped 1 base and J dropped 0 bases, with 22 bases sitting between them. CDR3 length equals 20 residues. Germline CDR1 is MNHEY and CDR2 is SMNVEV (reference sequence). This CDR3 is CASSLFGRRNSRGSNQPQHF. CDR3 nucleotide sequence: TGTGCCAGCAGTTTATTCGGACGGAGGAATAGCCGAGGTAGCAATCAGCCCCAGCATTTT.

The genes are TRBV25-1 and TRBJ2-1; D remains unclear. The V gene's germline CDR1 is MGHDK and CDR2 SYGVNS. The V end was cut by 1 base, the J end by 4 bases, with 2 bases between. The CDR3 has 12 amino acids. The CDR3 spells CASSESYNEQFF. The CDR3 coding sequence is TGTGCCAGCAGTGAATCATACAATGAGCAGTTCTTC.

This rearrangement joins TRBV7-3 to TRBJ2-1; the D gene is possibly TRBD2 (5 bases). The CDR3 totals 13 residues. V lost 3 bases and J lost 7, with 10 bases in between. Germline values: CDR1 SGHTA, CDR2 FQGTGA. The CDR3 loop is CASSLDWENEQFF. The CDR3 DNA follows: TGTGCCAGCAGCTTGGACTGGGAAAATGAGCAGTTCTTC.

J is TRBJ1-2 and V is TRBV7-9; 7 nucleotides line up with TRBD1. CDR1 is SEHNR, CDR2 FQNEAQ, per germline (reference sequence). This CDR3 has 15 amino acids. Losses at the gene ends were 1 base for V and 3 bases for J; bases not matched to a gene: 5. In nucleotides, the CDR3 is TGTGCCAGCAGCTTAGGAGGGGGCCGCGACTATGGCTACACCTTC. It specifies CASSLGGGRDYGYTF.

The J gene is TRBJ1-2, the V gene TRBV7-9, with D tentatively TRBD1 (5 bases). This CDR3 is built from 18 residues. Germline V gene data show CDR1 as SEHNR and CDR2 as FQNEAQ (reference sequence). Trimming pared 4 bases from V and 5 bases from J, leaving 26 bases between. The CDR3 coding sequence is TGTGCCAGCAGCTCTGACAGCCTTAATACCCGGAGAGAGTATGGCTACACCTTC. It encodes CASSSDSLNTRREYGYTF.

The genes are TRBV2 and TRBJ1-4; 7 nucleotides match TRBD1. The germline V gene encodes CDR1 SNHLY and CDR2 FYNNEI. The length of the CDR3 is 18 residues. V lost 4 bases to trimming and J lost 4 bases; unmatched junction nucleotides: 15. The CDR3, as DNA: TGTGCCAGCAGTGGCGATAGAGGGGGCCATAGGAATAATGAAAAACTGTTTTTT. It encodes CASSGDRGGHRNNEKLFF. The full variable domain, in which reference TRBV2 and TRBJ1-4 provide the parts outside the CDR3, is EPEVTQTPSHQVTQMGQEVILRCVPISNHLYFYWYRQILGQKVEFLVSFYNNEISEKSEIFDDQFSVERPDGSNFTLKIRSTKLEDSAMYFCASSGDRGGHRNNEKLFFGSGTQLSVL.

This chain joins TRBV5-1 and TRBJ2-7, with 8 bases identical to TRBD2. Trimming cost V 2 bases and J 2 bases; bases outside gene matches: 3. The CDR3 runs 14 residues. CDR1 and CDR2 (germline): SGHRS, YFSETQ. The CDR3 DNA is TGCGCCAGCAGCTTACGGGGGGGCCCCTACGAGCAGTACTTC. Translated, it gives CASSLRGGPYEQYF. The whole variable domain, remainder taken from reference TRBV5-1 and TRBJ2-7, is KAGVTQTPRYLIKTRGQQVTLSCSPISGHRSVSWYQQTPGQGLQFLFEYFSETQRNKGNFPGRFSGRQFSNSRSEMNVSTLELGDSALYLCASSLRGGPYEQYFGPGTRLTVT.

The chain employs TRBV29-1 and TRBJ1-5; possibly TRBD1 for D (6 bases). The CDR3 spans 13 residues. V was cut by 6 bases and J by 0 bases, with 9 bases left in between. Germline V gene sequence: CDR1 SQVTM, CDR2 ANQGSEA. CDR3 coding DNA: TGCAGCGTCGGCAGGGGTAGCAATCAGCCCCAGCATTTT. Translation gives CSVGRGSNQPQHF. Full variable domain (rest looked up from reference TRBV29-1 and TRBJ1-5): SAVISQKPSRDICQRGTSLTIQCQVDSQVTMMFWYRQQPGQSLTLIATANQGSEATYESGFVIDKFPISRPNLTFSTLTVSNMSPEDSSIYLCSVGRGSNQPQHFGDGTRLSIL.

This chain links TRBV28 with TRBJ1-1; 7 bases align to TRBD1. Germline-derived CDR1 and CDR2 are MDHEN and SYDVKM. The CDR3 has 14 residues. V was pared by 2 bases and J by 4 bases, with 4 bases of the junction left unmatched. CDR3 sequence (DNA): TGTGCCAGCAGTTTAGACAGGGTGTTCACTGAAGCTTTCTTT. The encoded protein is CASSLDRVFTEAFF.

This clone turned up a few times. The CDR3 loop is CAIGGASNQPQHF. Written as DNA, the CDR3 is TGTGCCATCGGGGGGGCGAGCAATCAGCCCCAGCATTTT. The chain couples TRBV10-3 to TRBJ1-5, with a possible D match to TRBD1 (6 bases). The V and J ends lost 8 bases and 1 base respectively, with 9 bases between them. The CDR3 spans 13 residues. In germline, CDR1 is ENHRY, CDR2 SYGVKD.

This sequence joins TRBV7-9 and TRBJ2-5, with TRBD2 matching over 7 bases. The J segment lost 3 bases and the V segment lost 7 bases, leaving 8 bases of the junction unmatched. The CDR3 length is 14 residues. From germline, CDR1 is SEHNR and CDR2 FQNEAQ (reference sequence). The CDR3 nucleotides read TGTGCCAGCACCCCCAGCGGGGCTGAAGAGACCCAGTACTTC. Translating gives CASTPSGAEETQYF.

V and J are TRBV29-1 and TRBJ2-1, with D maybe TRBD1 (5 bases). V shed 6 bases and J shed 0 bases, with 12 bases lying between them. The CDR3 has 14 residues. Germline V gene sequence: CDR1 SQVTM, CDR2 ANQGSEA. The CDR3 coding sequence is TGCAGCGTGGTACAGGTGAGCTCCTACAATGAGCAGTTCTTC. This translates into CSVVQVSSYNEQFF.

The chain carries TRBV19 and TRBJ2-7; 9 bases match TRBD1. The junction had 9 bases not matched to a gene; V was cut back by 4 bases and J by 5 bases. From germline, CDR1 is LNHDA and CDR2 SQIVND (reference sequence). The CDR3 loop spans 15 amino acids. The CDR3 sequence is CASSRPGQGGDEQYF. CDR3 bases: TGTGCCAGTAGTAGACCGGGACAGGGAGGCGACGAGCAGTACTTC.

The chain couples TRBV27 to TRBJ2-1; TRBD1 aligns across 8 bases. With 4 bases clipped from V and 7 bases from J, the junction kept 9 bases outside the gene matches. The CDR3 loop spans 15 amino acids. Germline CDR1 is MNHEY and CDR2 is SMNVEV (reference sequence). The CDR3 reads CASSSDRAPGNEQFF. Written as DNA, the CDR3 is TGTGCCAGCAGTTCGGACAGGGCACCGGGGAATGAGCAGTTCTTC.

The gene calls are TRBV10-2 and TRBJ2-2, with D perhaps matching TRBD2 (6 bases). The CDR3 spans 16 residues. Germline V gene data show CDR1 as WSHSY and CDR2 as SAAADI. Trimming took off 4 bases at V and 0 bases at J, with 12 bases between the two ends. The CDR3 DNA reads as TGCGCCAGCAGTGTTTGGCGGGGTTCGAACACCGGGGAGCTGTTTTTT. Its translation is CASSVWRGSNTGELFF.

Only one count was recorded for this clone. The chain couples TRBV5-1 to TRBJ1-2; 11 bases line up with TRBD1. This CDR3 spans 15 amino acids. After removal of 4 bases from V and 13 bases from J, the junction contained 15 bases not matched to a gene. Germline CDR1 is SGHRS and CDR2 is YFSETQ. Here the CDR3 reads CASSLTRTGGEASTF. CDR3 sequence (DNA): TGCGCCAGCAGCCTTACTCGGACAGGGGGCGAAGCGTCCACCTTC.

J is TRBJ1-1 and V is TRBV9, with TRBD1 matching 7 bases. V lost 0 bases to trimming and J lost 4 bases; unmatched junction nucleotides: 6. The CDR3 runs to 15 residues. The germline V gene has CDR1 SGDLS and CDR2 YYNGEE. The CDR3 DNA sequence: TGTGCCAGCAGCGTAGACGGGACAGCGGGCACTGAAGCTTTCTTT. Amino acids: CASSVDGTAGTEAFF.

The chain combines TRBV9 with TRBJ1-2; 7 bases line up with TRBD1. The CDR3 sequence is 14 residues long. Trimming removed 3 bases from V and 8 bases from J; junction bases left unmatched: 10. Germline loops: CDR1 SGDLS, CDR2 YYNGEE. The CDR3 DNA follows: TGTGCCAGCAGCGCAGTAGGGGGCGCGGGGGGCTACACCTTC. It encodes CASSAVGGAGGYTF.

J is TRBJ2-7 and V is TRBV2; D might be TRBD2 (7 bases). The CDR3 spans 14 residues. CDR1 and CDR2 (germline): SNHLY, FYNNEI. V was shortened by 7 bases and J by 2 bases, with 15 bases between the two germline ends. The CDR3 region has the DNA TGTGCCAGCATGCGGGGGCCAAACACCTACGAGCAGTACTTC. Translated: CASMRGPNTYEQYF.

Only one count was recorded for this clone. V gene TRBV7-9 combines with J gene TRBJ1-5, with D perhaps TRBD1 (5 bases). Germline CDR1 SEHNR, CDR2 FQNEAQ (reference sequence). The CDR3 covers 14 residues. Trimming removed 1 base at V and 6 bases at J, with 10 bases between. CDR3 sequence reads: CASSLDRGAQPQHF. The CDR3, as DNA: TGTGCCAGCAGCTTAGATAGGGGCGCTCAGCCCCAGCATTTT.

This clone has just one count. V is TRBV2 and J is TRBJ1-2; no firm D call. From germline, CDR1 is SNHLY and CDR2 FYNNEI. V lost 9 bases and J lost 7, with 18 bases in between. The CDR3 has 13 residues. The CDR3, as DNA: TGTGCCAGACGATACACCCGTCAGGCTGGCTACACCTTC. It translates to CARRYTRQAGYTF. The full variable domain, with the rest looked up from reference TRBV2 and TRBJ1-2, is EPEVTQTPSHQVTQMGQEVILRCVPISNHLYFYWYRQILGQKVEFLVSFYNNEISEKSEIFDDQFSVERPDGSNFTLKIRSTKLEDSAMYFCARRYTRQAGYTFGSGTRLTVV.

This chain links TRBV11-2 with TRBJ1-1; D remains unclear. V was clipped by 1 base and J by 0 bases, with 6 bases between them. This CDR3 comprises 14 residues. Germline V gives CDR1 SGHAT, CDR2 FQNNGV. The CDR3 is CASSLAQLNTEAFF. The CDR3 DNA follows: TGTGCCAGCAGCTTAGCACAGCTGAACACTGAAGCTTTCTTT.

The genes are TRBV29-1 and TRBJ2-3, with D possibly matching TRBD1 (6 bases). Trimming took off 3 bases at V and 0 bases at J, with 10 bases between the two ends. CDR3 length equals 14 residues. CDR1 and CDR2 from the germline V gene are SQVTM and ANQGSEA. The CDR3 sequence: CSVDWGPSTDTQYF. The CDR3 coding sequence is TGCAGCGTTGATTGGGGGCCTAGCACAGATACGCAGTATTTT.

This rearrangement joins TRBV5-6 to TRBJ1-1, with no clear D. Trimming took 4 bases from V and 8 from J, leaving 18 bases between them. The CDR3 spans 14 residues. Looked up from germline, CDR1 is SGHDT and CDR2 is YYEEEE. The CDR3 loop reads CASSPPGFSSEAFF. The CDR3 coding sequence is TGTGCCAGCAGCCCGCCCGGTTTTAGCTCGGAAGCTTTCTTT.